This entry concerns a single T cell receptor beta chain. The antigen is not known. This sample stems from a study of identical twins. Study conclusions and caveats: Insertions were reduced in abundant cord blood beta clonotypes but not in memory repertoires. In monozygotic twins, models underestimated the sharing of out-of-frame TCR alpha. Twin-shared out-of-frame alpha sequences showed excess low generation probability.

V lost 0 bases and J 2 bases, leaving 10 bases between the germline ends. There are 15 residues in the CDR3. Germline V lookup: CDR1 DFQATT, CDR2 SNEGSKA (reference sequence). One entry per CDR3 protein results from TCRdb running MiXCR on the 5' RACE reads. The sample includes about 530,000 distinct CDR3 sequences, about 15% of them seen just once. Another study also made use of these data, one on yellow fever vaccine responses in identical twins. That paper states: Twins' T cell vaccine responses reportedly looked partly convergent, partly personalized.

Material for sequencing was CD4+ T cells sorted from blood. The chain employs TRBV20-1 and TRBJ2-2, with D uncertain. This clonotype was sampled from a woman between 18 and 29 years old in good health. The DNA for the CDR3 is TGCAGTGCTAGAGATCTCAAGGGAAACACCGGGGAGCTGTTTTTT. Protein product: CSARDLKGNTGELFF.